One and the same sample provided the 25 T cell receptor beta chains below, sequenced in a study of OX40 agonist ivuxolimab in advanced cancers. Profiling relied on immunoSEQ multiplex PCR, and the TCRdb table lists in-frame clones only, not all of them. The sample yields approximately 70,000 clones, about 82% seen once. This specimen was CD4+ or CD8+ T cells sorted from blood, taken in a trial of the OX40 agonist ivuxolimab. All receptors come from an adult with an advanced solid tumor such as melanoma, head and neck, liver or kidney cancer.

This clone was recorded only once. The rearrangement links TRBV19 to TRBJ1-1; 10 nucleotides agree with TRBD1. The V segment lost 4 bases and the J segment 1 base; nucleotides outside the gene matches: 3. This CDR3 comprises 15 residues. Germline CDR1 is LNHDA and CDR2 is SQIVND (reference sequence). The chain's CDR3 is CASSTGDRGNTEAFF. The CDR3 nucleotides read TGTGCCAGTAGTACCGGGGACAGGGGGAACACTGAAGCTTTCTTT.

This chain uses TRBV5-6 with TRBJ2-7; D call uncertain. The germline V gene encodes CDR1 SGHDT and CDR2 YYEEEE. The V and J ends lost 5 bases and 3 bases respectively, with 6 bases between them. This CDR3 is 11 amino acids long. In DNA, the CDR3 is TGTGCCAGCAGGTCTTACTACGAGCAGTACTTC. Its protein is CASRSYYEQYF.

The chain employs TRBV10-3 and TRBJ2-7; TRBD2 agrees at 14 bases. The germline CDR1 and CDR2 sequences are ENHRY and SYGVKD. After removal of 8 bases from V and 1 base from J, the junction contained 13 bases not matched to a gene. The CDR3 covers 18 residues. The DNA of the CDR3 is TGTGCCATCTCAGAAGGAAGGACTAGCGGGAGGCCTTCCTACGAGCAGTACTTC. It specifies CAISEGRTSGRPSYEQYF.

This chain joins TRBV6-1 and TRBJ2-1; D gene unclear. The CDR3 contains 17 residues. CDR1 and CDR2 (germline): MNHNS, SASEGT. V dropped 0 bases and J dropped 1 base, with 13 bases sitting between them. CDR3 bases: TGTGCCAGCAGTGAAGCGCGTGGCACTGGATCCTACAATGAGCAGTTCTTC. Amino acids: CASSEARGTGSYNEQFF.

The V and J genes are TRBV11-3 and TRBJ1-1; D possibly corresponds to TRBD1 (6 bases). The germline V gene has CDR1 SGHNT and CDR2 YENEEA. The V and J ends lost 4 bases and 1 base respectively, with 13 bases between them. The CDR3 is 15 residues long. The CDR3 reads CASSSRGGQNTEAFF. CDR3 bases: TGTGCCAGCAGCTCCCGAGGGGGACAGAACACTGAAGCTTTCTTT.

The sample holds one count of this clone. The rearrangement links TRBV2 to TRBJ2-5; 9 bases fit TRBD2. V shed 8 bases and J 5 bases; nucleotides not matched to a gene: 3. The CDR3 has 12 amino acids. Germline CDR1 is SNHLY and CDR2 is FYNNEI. The CDR3 here is CASHSGSETQYF. In nucleotides, the CDR3 is TGTGCCAGCCATAGCGGGAGTGAGACCCAGTACTTC.

The chain links TRBV19 to TRBJ1-1, with TRBD1 matching 9 bases. Trimming removed 6 bases from V and 3 bases from J; junction bases left unmatched: 11. Germline V gene sequence: CDR1 LNHDA, CDR2 SQIVND (reference sequence). The CDR3 extends over 16 amino acids. CDR3 DNA sequence: TGTGCCAGTAGAGCAACCTCCGGGACAGGGTACACTGAAGCTTTCTTT. This sequence encodes CASRATSGTGYTEAFF.

On this clone itself: Other nucleotide sequences in the sample specify the same CDR3. V is TRBV30 and J is TRBJ1-2, with D possibly matching TRBD1 (6 bases). Germline V CDR1 and CDR2: GTSNPN, SVGIG (reference sequence). Trimming stripped 5 bases from V and 9 bases from J, with 13 bases between. The CDR3 is made up of 11 amino acids. CDR3 loop: CAWGGQGRYTF. The CDR3 DNA is TGTGCCTGGGGGGGGCAGGGGCGCTACACCTTC.

This chain links TRBV6-8 with TRBJ1-3; D call uncertain. The CDR3 has 14 residues. The V gene's germline CDR1 is MNHGY and CDR2 SAAAGT. Trimming took 4 bases from V and 1 from J, leaving 8 bases between them. For the CDR3, the DNA is TGTGCCAGCAGTTGCCGAATGTCTGGAAACACCATATATTTT. Protein: CASSCRMSGNTIYF.

This clone has just one count. The chain combines TRBV6-5 with TRBJ2-5, with 10 bases identical to TRBD2. V gave up 0 bases and J gave up 5 bases; unmatched junction bases: 6. Germline-derived CDR1 and CDR2 are MNHEY and SVGAGI. The CDR3 runs 16 residues. The CDR3 loop is CASSYSWLAGEETQYF. The CDR3 DNA reads TGTGCCAGCAGTTACTCGTGGCTAGCGGGAGAGGAGACCCAGTACTTC.

V gene TRBV18 combines with J gene TRBJ2-1; no firm D call. Between the trimmed V and J ends, which lost 3 bases and 8 bases, there was a span of 11 bases. Germline-derived CDR1 and CDR2 are KGHSH and LQKENI. CDR3 length: 13 amino acids. CDR3 in amino acids: CASSPGIPHEQFF. CDR3 sequence (DNA): TGTGCCAGCTCACCGGGCATTCCCCATGAGCAGTTCTTC.

The chain recombines TRBV6-1 with TRBJ1-1; TRBD1 aligns across 8 bases. Germline lookup yields CDR1 MNHNS and CDR2 SASEGT. Germline trimming cut 6 bases from V and 4 bases from J; bases unmatched to any gene: 4. This CDR3 region has 13 residues. The CDR3 loop is CASRHRGGTEAFF. DNA of the CDR3: TGTGCCAGCAGGCACAGGGGGGGCACTGAAGCTTTCTTT.

This sequence joins TRBV11-3 and TRBJ1-1, with D unclear. Germline lookup yields CDR1 SGHNT and CDR2 YENEEA. V lost 1 base, J lost 1 base, and 4 bases lay in between. This CDR3 region has 13 residues. CDR3 region: CASSLVRNTEAFF. In DNA form, the CDR3 reads TGTGCCAGCAGCTTAGTTCGGAACACTGAAGCTTTCTTT.

J is TRBJ1-2 and V is TRBV2, with 9 bases identical to TRBD1. Germline values: CDR1 SNHLY, CDR2 FYNNEI. Germline trimming cut 1 base from V and 2 bases from J; bases unmatched to any gene: 5. The CDR3 consists of 16 residues. The CDR3 DNA sequence: TGTGCCAGCAGTGAAGGGTACAGGGGGCCGAACTATGGCTACACCTTC. The encoded protein is CASSEGYRGPNYGYTF.

The V gene is TRBV11-2, the J gene TRBJ2-2; 8 bases align to TRBD2. This CDR3 contains 16 residues. Germline CDR1 is SGHAT and CDR2 is FQNNGV. V shed 3 bases and J 7 bases; nucleotides not matched to a gene: 10. This chain's CDR3 is CASSFSLPTSGGELFF. The CDR3 DNA follows: TGTGCCAGCAGCTTTTCCCTCCCCACTAGCGGCGGGGAGCTGTTTTTT.

The gene calls are TRBV11-2 and TRBJ1-3; D not resolved. The V and J ends lost 5 bases and 2 bases respectively, with 10 bases between them. CDR1 and CDR2 (germline): SGHAT, FQNNGV. The CDR3 has 14 amino acids. The CDR3 is CASSPLRAGNTIYF. The CDR3 coding sequence is TGTGCCAGCAGCCCCCTGAGGGCTGGAAACACCATATATTTT.

This clone was seen only once. The CDR3 coding sequence is TGTGCCAGCAGCTTCGGCAGCCAAGAGACCCAGTACTTC. It specifies CASSFGSQETQYF. V gene TRBV11-3 combines with J gene TRBJ2-5; D remains unclear. The CDR3 has 13 residues. Trimming removed 3 bases at V and 1 base at J, with 6 bases between. Germline-derived CDR1 and CDR2 are SGHNT and YENEEA.

A single count supports this clone. This chain uses TRBV7-6 with TRBJ2-1; no clear D. The CDR3 spans 14 residues. V gave up 5 bases and J gave up 0 bases, with 8 bases separating them. Germline V gives CDR1 SGHVS, CDR2 FNYEAQ. CDR3 residues: CASSPEFSYNEQFF. DNA of the CDR3: TGTGCCAGCAGCCCCGAGTTCTCCTACAATGAGCAGTTCTTC.

For the CDR3, the DNA is TGTGCCACCAGCAGAGAGGGCGGGGGCCCGAGGACCCAGTACTTC. Its protein product is CATSREGGGPRTQYF. This chain links TRBV15 with TRBJ2-5; D is perhaps TRBD2 (7 bases). This CDR3 comprises 15 residues. Germline assignment: CDR1 LNHNV and CDR2 YYDKDF (reference sequence). V lost 0 bases and J lost 7, with 15 bases in between.

The gene calls are TRBV6-1 and TRBJ2-1, with D maybe TRBD2 (7 bases). V lost 0 bases, J lost 3 bases, and 12 bases lay in between. CDR3 length: 16 amino acids. Per the germline V gene, CDR1 is MNHNS and CDR2 is SASEGT. The CDR3 nucleotides read TGTGCCAGCAGTGAAGCCGACGGGGGGCTCTACAATGAGCAGTTCTTC. Protein: CASSEADGGLYNEQFF.

This chain links TRBV5-4 with TRBJ2-7; 10 bases map to TRBD1. This CDR3 has 15 amino acids. The J segment lost 7 bases and the V segment lost 0 bases, leaving 7 bases of the junction unmatched. Germline V gives CDR1 SGHNT, CDR2 YYREEE (reference sequence). In DNA, the CDR3 is TGTGCCAGCAGCTTGGGTGACAGGGGGCTTATAGAGCAGTACTTC. Protein: CASSLGDRGLIEQYF.

The CDR3 nucleotides read TGCGCCAGCAGCCAAGATGGGGCCCCCGGGGACACCGGGGAGCTGTTTTTT. Its protein product is CASSQDGAPGDTGELFF. The rearrangement uses TRBV4-3 and TRBJ2-2, with D perhaps TRBD1 or TRBD2 (5 bases each). Germline V gene data show CDR1 as LGHNA and CDR2 as YSLEER. CDR3 length equals 17 residues. V gave up 0 bases and J gave up 3 bases, with 14 bases separating them.

This chain uses TRBV6-5 with TRBJ2-7; 10 bases map to TRBD2. This CDR3 contains 15 residues. In germline, CDR1 is MNHEY, CDR2 SVGAGI. V was pared by 5 bases and J by 4 bases, with 8 bases of the junction left unmatched. The CDR3 loop is CASSPLAGSSYEQYF. CDR3 coding DNA: TGTGCCAGCAGTCCACTAGCGGGGAGCTCTTACGAGCAGTACTTC.

The gene calls are TRBV27 and TRBJ2-7, with TRBD1 identical over 9 bases. The ends lost 8 bases at V and 2 bases at J; junction bases unmatched: 7. The CDR3 sequence is 14 residues long. The germline gives CDR1 MNHEY, CDR2 SMNVEV (reference sequence). In DNA, the CDR3 is TGTGCCAGCTCTGGGACAGGGTCACCCTACGAGCAGTACTTC. Translating gives CASSGTGSPYEQYF.

Comments on this clone: The same CDR3 arises from other DNA sequences in this sample as well. This chain links TRBV6-5 with TRBJ2-3; 8 bases line up with TRBD2. J was trimmed by 1 base and V by 2 bases; bases with no gene match: 2. CDR1 and CDR2 (germline): MNHEY, SVGAGI. This CDR3 region has 15 residues. Here the CDR3 reads CASSYRAGGTDTQYF. CDR3 bases: TGTGCCAGCAGTTACCGAGCGGGGGGCACAGATACGCAGTATTTT.